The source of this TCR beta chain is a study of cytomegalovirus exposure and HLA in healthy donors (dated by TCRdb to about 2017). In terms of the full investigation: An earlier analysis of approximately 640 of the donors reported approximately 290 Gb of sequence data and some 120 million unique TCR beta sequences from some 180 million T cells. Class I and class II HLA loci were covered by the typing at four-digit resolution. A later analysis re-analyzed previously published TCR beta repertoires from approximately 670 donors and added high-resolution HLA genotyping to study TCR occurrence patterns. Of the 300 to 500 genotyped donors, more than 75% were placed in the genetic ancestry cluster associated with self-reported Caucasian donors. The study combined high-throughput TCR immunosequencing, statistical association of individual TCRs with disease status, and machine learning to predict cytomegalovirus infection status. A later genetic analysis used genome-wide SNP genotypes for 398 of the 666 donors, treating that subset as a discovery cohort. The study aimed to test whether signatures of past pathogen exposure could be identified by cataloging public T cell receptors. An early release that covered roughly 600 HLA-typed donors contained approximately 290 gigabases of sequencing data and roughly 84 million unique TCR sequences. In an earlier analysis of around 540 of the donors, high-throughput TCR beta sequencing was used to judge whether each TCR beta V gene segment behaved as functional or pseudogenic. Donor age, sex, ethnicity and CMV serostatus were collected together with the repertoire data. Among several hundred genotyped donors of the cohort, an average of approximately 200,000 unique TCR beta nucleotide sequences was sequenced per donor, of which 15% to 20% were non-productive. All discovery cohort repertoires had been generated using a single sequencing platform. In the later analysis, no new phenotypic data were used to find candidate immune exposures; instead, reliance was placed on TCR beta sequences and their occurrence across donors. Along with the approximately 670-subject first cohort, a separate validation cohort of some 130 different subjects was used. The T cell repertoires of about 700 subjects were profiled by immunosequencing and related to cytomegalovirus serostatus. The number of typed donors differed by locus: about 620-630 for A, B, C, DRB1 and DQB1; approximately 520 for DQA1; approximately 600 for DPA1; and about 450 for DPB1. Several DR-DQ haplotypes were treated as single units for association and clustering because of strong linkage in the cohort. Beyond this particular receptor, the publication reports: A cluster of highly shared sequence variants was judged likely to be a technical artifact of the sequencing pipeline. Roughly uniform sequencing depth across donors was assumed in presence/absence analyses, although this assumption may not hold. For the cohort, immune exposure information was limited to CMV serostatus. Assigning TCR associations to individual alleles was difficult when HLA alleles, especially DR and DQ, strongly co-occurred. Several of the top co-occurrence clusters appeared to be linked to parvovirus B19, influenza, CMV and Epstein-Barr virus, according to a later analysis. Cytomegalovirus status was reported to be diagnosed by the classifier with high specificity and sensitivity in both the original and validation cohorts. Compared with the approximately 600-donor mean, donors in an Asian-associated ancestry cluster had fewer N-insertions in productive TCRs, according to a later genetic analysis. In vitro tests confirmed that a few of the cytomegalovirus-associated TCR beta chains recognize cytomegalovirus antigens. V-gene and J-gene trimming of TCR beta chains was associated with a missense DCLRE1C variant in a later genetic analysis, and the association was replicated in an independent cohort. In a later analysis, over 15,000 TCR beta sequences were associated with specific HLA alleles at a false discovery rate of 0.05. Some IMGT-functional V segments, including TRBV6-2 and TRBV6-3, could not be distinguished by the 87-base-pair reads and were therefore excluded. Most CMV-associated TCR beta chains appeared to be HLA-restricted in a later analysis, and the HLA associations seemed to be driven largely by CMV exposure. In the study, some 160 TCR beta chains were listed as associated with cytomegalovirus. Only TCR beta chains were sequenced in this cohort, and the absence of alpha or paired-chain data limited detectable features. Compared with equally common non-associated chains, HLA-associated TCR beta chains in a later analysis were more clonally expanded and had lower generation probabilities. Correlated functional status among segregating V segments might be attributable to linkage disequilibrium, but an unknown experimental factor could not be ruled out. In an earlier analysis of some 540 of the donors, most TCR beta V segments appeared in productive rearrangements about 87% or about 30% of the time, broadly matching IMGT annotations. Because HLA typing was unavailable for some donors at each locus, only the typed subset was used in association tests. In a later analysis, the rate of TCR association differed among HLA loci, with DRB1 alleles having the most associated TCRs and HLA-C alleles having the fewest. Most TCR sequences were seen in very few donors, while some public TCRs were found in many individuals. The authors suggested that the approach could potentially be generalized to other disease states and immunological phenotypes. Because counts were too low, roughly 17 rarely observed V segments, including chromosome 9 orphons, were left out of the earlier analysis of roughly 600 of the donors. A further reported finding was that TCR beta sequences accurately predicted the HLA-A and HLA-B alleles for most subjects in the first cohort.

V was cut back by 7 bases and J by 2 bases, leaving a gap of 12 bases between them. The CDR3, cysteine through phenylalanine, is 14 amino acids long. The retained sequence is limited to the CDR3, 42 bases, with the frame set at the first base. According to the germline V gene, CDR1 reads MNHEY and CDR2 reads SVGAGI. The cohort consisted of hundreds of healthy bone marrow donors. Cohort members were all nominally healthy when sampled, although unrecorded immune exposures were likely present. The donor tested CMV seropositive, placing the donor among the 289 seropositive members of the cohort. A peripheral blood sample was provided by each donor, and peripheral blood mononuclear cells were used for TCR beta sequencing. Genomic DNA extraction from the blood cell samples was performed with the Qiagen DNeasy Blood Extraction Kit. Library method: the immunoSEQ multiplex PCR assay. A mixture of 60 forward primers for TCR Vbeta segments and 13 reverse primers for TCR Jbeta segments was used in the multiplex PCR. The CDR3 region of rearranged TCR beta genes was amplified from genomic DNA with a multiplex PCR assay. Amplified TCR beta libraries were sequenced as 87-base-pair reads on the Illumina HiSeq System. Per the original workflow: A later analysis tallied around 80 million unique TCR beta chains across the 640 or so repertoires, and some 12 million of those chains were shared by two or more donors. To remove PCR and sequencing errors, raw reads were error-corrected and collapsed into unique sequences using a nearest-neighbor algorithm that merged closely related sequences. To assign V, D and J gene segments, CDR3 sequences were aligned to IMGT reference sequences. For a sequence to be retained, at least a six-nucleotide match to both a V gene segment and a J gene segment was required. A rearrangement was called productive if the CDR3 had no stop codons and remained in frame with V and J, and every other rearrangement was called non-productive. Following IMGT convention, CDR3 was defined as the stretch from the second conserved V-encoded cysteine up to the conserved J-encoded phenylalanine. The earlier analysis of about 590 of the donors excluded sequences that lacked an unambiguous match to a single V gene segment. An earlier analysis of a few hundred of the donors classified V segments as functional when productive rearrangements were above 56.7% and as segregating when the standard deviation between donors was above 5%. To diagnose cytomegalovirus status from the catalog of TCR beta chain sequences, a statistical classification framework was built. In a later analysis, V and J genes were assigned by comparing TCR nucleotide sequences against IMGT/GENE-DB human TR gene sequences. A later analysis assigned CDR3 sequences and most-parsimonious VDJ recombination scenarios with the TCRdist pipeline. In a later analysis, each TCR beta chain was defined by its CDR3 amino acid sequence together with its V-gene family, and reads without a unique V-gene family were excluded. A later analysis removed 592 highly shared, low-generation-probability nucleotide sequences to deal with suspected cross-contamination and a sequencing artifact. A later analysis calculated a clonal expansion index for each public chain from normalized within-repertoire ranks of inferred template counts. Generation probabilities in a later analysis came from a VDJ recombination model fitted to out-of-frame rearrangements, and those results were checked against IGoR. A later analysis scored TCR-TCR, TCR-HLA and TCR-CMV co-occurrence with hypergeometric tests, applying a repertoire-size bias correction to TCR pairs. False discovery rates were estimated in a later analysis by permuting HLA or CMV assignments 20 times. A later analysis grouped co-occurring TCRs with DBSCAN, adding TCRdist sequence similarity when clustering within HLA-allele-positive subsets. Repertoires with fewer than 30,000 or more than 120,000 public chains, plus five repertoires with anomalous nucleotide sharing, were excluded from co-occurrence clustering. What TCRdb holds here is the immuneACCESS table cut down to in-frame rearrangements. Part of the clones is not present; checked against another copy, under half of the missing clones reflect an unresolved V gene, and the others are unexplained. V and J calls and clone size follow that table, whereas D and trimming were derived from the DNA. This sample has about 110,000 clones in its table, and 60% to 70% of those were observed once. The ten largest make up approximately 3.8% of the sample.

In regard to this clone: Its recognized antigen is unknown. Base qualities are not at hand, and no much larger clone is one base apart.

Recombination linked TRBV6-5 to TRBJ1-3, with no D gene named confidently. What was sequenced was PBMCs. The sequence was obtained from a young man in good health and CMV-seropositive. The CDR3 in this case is CASIPISAGNTIYF. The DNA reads TGTGCCAGCATCCCCATCTCGGCTGGAAACACCATATATTTT.